This is a list of T cell receptor beta chains from one sample in a study of cytomegalovirus exposure and HLA in healthy donors. TCRdb keeps only in-frame clones here, not all; method: immunoSEQ multiplex PCR. Of 250,000 to 350,000 clones listed, approximately 91% were seen once; the top ten hold roughly 0.88%. Sequencing was performed on PBMCs. The receptors come from a man younger than 45 in good health and CMV-seronegative. CDR3s include the opening cysteine and the closing phenylalanine or tryptophan. A D gene is named only where the DNA matches it firmly. Part of the rows lack a size; the others show once, few, many or a class for expanded clones.

D: TRBD1
V: TRBV5-5
size: .
J: TRBJ1-2
DNA: TGTGCCAGCAGCTTGGACCCAGGGGGCTATGGGTATGGCTACACCTTC
CDR3: CASSLDPGGYGYGYTF

D: .
V: TRBV29-1
size: .
J: TRBJ1-2
DNA: TGCAGCGTTGAACGAGGGAACTATGGCTACACCTTC
CDR3: CSVERGNYGYTF

D: .
V: TRBV4-3
size: .
J: TRBJ1-3
DNA: TGCGCCAGCAGCCCTACTGCTGGGGCTCCTGGAAACACCATATATTTT
CDR3: CASSPTAGAPGNTIYF

D: TRBD1
V: TRBV27
size: .
J: TRBJ1-2
DNA: TGTGCCAGCAGACCTTGGGACAGGGAATATGGCTACACCTTC
CDR3: CASRPWDREYGYTF

D: .
V: TRBV29-1
size: .
J: TRBJ2-4
DNA: TGCAGCGTTGAAGGCCGACAGTATCAGTACTTC
CDR3: CSVEGRQYQYF

D: TRBD1
V: TRBV6-5
size: .
J: TRBJ1-6
DNA: TGTGCCAGCCTACGAGGGGACAGGGGAGTTTCACCCCTCCACTTT
CDR3: CASLRGDRGVSPLHF

D: .
V: TRBV12-5
size: .
J: TRBJ2-2
DNA: TGTGCTAGTGGTTTGAGGGAGGACACCGGGGAGCTGTTTTTT
CDR3: CASGLREDTGELFF

D: .
V: TRBV6-1
size: .
J: TRBJ2-5
DNA: TGTGCCAGCAGTTATACAAGAGAGGCCCAGTACTTC
CDR3: CASSYTREAQYF

D: .
V: TRBV29-1
size: once
J: TRBJ1-1
DNA: TGCAGCGGTGGATTGACAGGGAACACTGAAGCTTTCTTT
CDR3: CSGGLTGNTEAFF

D: TRBD1
V: TRBV27
size: .
J: TRBJ1-1
DNA: TGTGCCAGCAGGGGGGGACAGGGAGCTTTCTTT
CDR3: CASRGGQGAFF

D: TRBD1
V: TRBV4-1
size: .
J: TRBJ1-2
DNA: TGCGCCAGCAGCCAAGATAAGGGGGCTACCCTAAACTATGGCTACACCTTC
CDR3: CASSQDKGATLNYGYTF

D: .
V: TRBV10-3
size: .
J: TRBJ2-3
DNA: TGTGCCATCAGTGATGGGACTCCCCGGTATTTT
CDR3: CAISDGTPRYF

D: .
V: TRBV5-1
size: .
J: TRBJ1-6
DNA: TGCGCCAGCAGCTTGGGACAGGTCTCATTGTGGGGTTCACCCCTCCACTTT
CDR3: CASSLGQVSLWGSPLHF

D: .
V: TRBV7-6
size: .
J: TRBJ2-7
DNA: TGTGCCAGCAGCTTAGTAGTGAGGGCCGGGCCCAACCACGAGCAGTACTTC
CDR3: CASSLVVRAGPNHEQYF

D: .
V: TRBV5-1
size: .
J: TRBJ1-1
DNA: TGCGCCAGCAGCTTGGATCCAGGGTCTACTGAAGCTTTCTTT
CDR3: CASSLDPGSTEAFF

D: TRBD2
V: TRBV7-2
size: once
J: TRBJ2-1
DNA: TGTGCCAGCAGCTTAACCGGCGGGAGCTCCTACAATGAGCAGTTCTTC
CDR3: CASSLTGGSSYNEQFF

D: .
V: TRBV18
size: once
J: TRBJ1-3
DNA: TGTGCCAGCTCACCAGTTCTCCTTTCTGGAAACACCATATATTTT
CDR3: CASSPVLLSGNTIYF

D: TRBD2
V: TRBV27
size: .
J: TRBJ2-7
DNA: TGTGCCAGCAGTTCGGGGACTAGCTTCGAGCAGTACTTC
CDR3: CASSSGTSFEQYF

D: .
V: TRBV6-5
size: .
J: TRBJ1-4
DNA: TGTGCCAGCAGTTTCACAGCTAATGAAAAACTGTTTTTT
CDR3: CASSFTANEKLFF

D: .
V: TRBV7-9
size: .
J: TRBJ1-1
DNA: TGTGCCAGCAGCTTAGCGTCGTCAACTACTGAAGCTTTCTTT
CDR3: CASSLASSTTEAFF

D: .
V: TRBV7-2
size: once
J: TRBJ1-1
DNA: TGTGCCAGCTCTCGGGGTAGAGGGACTGAAGCTTTCTTT
CDR3: CASSRGRGTEAFF

D: TRBD2
V: TRBV7-6
size: .
J: TRBJ2-3
DNA: TGTGCCAGCAGCTTAAGCGGGGGGGCGAGGACAGATACGCAGTATTTT
CDR3: CASSLSGGARTDTQYF

D: TRBD1
V: TRBV5-1
size: .
J: TRBJ2-7
DNA: TGCGCCAGCACATTTCACGGACAGGGGTACTACGAGCAGTACTTC
CDR3: CASTFHGQGYYEQYF

D: .
V: TRBV7-2
size: .
J: TRBJ1-2
DNA: TGTGCCAGCAGCATTCTAATCGGGGACATTTATGGCTACACCTTC
CDR3: CASSILIGDIYGYTF

D: .
V: TRBV4-3
size: once
J: TRBJ1-2
DNA: TGCGCCAGCAGCCAAGATCAGCCGGGATCCTATGGCTACACCTTC
CDR3: CASSQDQPGSYGYTF

D: .
V: TRBV6-5
size: .
J: TRBJ1-4
DNA: TGTGCCAGCAGTTACTTGGGGGGAAATGAAAAACTGTTTTTT
CDR3: CASSYLGGNEKLFF

D: .
V: TRBV19
size: .
J: TRBJ1-1
DNA: TGTGCCAGTAGTATCCGACAAGTCACTGAAGCTTTCTTT
CDR3: CASSIRQVTEAFF

D: .
V: TRBV18
size: .
J: TRBJ1-1
DNA: TGTGCCAGCTCACTCAACAGCGGGGATGGCACTGAAGCTTTCTTT
CDR3: CASSLNSGDGTEAFF

D: .
V: TRBV6-5
size: .
J: TRBJ1-4
DNA: TGTGCCAGCAGAATCGGACTAAGTGAAAAACTGTTTTTT
CDR3: CASRIGLSEKLFF

D: .
V: TRBV9
size: .
J: TRBJ2-2
DNA: TGTGCCAGCAGCGGACCCTGGACTATTTCACCGGGGGAGCTGTTTTTT
CDR3: CASSGPWTISPGELFF

D: .
V: TRBV6-5
size: .
J: TRBJ1-2
DNA: TGTGCCAGCAGTTACTCGGAAGGGGGCTATGGCTACACCTTC
CDR3: CASSYSEGGYGYTF

D: .
V: TRBV12-2
size: .
J: TRBJ1-6
DNA: TGTGCAAGTCGCCGGACAGACACACCCTATAATTCACCCCTCCACTTT
CDR3: CASRRTDTPYNSPLHF

D: TRBD2
V: TRBV6-5
size: .
J: TRBJ2-7
DNA: TGTGCCAGCAGTTACGTTCCAGCGGGGGATACCTACGAGCAGTACTTC
CDR3: CASSYVPAGDTYEQYF

D: TRBD1
V: TRBV27
size: .
J: TRBJ2-7
DNA: TGTGCCAGCAGTCCGCCCCGCCGGACAGGGGCTGCGTACGAGCAGTACTTC
CDR3: CASSPPRRTGAAYEQYF

D: TRBD1
V: TRBV2
size: few
J: TRBJ2-7
DNA: TGTGCCAGCAGTGAAACCCCCGACAGGGCGATTCGGTACGAGCAGTACTTC
CDR3: CASSETPDRAIRYEQYF

D: TRBD1
V: TRBV5-1
size: .
J: TRBJ2-7
DNA: TGCGCCAGCAGCGGAACTACAGGGGGCTACGAGCAGTACTTC
CDR3: CASSGTTGGYEQYF

D: .
V: TRBV5-4
size: .
J: TRBJ1-6
DNA: TGTGCCAGCAGCAGGGACAAATTGGATTCACCCCTCCACTTT
CDR3: CASSRDKLDSPLHF

D: .
V: TRBV6-6
size: .
J: TRBJ1-6
DNA: TGTGCCAGCGTGAACCCGGGTAATTCACCCCTCCACTTT
CDR3: CASVNPGNSPLHF

D: TRBD1
V: TRBV6-6
size: .
J: TRBJ2-2
DNA: TGTGCCAGTCACAGGGGCGGCACCGGGGAGCTGTTTTTT
CDR3: CASHRGGTGELFF